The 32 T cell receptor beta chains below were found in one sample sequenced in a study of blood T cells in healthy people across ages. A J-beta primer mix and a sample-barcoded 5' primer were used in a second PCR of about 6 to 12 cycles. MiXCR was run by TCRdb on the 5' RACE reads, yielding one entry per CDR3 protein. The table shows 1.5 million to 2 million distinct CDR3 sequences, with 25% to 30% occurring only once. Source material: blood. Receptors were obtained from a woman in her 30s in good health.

The CDR3 DNA is TGTGCCAGCAGGGGGGGACAGGGTTCACCCGGGGAGCTGTTTTTT. Translation: CASRGGQGSPGELFF. The genes are TRBV12-3 or TRBV12-4 and TRBJ2-2, with TRBD1 matching 9 bases. This CDR3 is 15 amino acids long. Unmatched junction bases numbered 8, after V lost 6 bases and J lost 6 bases.

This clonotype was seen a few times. For the CDR3, the DNA is TGTGCCAGCAGCTTAGGGACGGGGTACACTGAAGCTTTCTTT. This gives the protein CASSLGTGYTEAFF. The rearrangement links TRBV7-8 to TRBJ1-1; D ambiguous. Trimming stripped 1 base from V and 3 bases from J, with 9 bases between. Germline V gene data show CDR1 as SGHVS and CDR2 as FQNEAQ. This CDR3 spans 14 amino acids.

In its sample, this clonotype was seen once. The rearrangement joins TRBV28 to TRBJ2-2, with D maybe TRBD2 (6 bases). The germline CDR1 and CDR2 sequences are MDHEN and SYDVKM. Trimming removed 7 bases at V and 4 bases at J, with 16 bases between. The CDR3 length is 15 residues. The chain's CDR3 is CASMRGGSLTGELFF. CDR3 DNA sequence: TGTGCCAGCATGCGGGGTGGCAGCCTCACCGGGGAGCTGTTTTTT.

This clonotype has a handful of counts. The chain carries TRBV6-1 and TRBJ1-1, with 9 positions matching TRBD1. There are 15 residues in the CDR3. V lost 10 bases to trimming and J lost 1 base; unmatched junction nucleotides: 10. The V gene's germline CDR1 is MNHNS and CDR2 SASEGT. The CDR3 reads CAIRTGAAQNTEAFF. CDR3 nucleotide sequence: TGTGCCATTCGGACAGGGGCCGCGCAGAACACTGAAGCTTTCTTT.

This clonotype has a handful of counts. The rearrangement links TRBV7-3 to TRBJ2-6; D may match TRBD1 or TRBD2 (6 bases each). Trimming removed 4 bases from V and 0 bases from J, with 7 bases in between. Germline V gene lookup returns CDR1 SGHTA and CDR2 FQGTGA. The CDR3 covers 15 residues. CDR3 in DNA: TGTGCCAGCAGCTCGGGGGCCTCTGGGGCCAACGTCCTGACTTTC. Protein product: CASSSGASGANVLTF.

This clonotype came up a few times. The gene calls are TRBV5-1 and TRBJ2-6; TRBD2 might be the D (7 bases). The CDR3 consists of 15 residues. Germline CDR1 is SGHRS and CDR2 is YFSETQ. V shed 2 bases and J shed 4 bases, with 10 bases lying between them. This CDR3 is CASSFGGLGANVLTF. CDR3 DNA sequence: TGCGCCAGCAGCTTCGGGGGGCTGGGGGCCAACGTCCTGACTTTC.

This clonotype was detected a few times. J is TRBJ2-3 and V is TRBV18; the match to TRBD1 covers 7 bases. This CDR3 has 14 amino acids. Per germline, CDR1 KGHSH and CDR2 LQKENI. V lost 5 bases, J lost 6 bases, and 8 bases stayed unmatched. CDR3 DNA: TGTGCCAGCTCAACCGCGACAGGGTCCGATACGCAGTATTTT. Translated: CASSTATGSDTQYF.

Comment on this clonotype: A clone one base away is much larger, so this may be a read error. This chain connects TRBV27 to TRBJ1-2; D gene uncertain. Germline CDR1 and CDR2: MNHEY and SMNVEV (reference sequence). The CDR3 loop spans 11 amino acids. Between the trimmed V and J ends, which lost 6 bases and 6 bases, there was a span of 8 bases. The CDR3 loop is CASRNSHGYTF. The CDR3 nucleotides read TGTGCCAGCAGAAACAGCCATGGCTACACCTTC.

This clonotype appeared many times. CDR3 sequence (DNA): TGTGCCACCAGCAGAGATCAGGGCTACGAGCAGTACTTC. Translation gives CATSRDQGYEQYF. This chain connects TRBV15 to TRBJ2-7; TRBD1 is a possible D gene (5 bases). The CDR3 has 13 residues. CDR1 is LNHNV, CDR2 YYDKDF, per germline (reference sequence). Trimming pared 0 bases from V and 3 bases from J, leaving 6 bases between.

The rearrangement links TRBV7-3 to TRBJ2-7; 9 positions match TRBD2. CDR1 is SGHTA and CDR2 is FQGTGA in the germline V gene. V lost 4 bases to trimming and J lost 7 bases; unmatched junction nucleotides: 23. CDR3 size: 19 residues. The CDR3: CASSYQPGTSLPLYNEQYF. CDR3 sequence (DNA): TGTGCCAGCAGCTATCAACCCGGGACTAGCTTACCCCTATACAATGAGCAGTACTTC.

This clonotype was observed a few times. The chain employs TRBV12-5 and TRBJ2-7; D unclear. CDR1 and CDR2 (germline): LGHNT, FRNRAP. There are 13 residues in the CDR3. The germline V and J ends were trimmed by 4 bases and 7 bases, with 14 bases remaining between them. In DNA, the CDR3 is TGTGCTAGTGGTTCGCCGCTTGGTGAGGAGCAGTACTTC. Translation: CASGSPLGEEQYF.

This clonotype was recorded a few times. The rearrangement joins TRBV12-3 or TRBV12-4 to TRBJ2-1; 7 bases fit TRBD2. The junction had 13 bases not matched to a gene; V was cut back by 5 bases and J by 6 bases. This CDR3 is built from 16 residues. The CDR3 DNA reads TGTGCCAGCAGTACGGCGTCGGCGGGAGAAATCAATGAGCAGTTCTTC. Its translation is CASSTASAGEINEQFF.

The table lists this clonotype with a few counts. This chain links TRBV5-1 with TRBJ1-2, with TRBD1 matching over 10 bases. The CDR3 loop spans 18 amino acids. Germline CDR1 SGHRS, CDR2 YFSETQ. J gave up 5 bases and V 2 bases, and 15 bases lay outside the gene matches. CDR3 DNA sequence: TGCGCCAGCAGCTTAGTGACAGGGGGCGGAAAATCCGGATATGGCTACACCTTC. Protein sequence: CASSLVTGGGKSGYGYTF.

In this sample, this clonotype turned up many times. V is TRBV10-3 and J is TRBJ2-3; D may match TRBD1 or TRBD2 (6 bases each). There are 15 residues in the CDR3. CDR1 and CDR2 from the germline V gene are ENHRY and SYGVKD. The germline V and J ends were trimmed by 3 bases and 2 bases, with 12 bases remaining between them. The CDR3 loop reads CAISEGRGHTDTQYF. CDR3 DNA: TGTGCCATCAGTGAAGGGCGGGGACACACAGATACGCAGTATTTT.

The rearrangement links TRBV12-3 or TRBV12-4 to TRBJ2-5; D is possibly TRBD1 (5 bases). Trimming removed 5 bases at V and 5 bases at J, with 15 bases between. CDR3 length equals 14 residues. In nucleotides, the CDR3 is TGTGCCAGCAGTCTAGACAGTCTCGGGGAGACCCAGTACTTC. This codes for CASSLDSLGETQYF.

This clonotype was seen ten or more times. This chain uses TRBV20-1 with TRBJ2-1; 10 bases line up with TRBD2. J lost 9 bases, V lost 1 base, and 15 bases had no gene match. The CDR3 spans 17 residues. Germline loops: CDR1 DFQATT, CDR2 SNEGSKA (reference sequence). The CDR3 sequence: CSARVLAGARPTGEQFF. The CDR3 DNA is TGCAGTGCTAGAGTTCTAGCGGGGGCCCGTCCCACCGGTGAGCAGTTCTTC.

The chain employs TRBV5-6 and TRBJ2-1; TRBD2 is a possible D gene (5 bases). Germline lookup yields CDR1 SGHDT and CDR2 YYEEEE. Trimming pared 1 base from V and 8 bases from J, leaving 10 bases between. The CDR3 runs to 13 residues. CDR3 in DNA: TGTGCCAGCAGCTTGCCCGGGATCCATGAGCAGTTCTTC. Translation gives CASSLPGIHEQFF.

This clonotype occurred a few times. The CDR3 nucleotides read TGTGCCAGCAGCTTCCCGGCCAGGGAGCAGTTCTTC. This gives the protein CASSFPAREQFF. The chain is built from TRBV5-8 and TRBJ2-1; D call uncertain. Looked up from germline, CDR1 is SGHTS and CDR2 is YDEGEE. CDR3 size: 12 residues. V lost 2 bases to trimming and J lost 10 bases, with 10 bases between them.

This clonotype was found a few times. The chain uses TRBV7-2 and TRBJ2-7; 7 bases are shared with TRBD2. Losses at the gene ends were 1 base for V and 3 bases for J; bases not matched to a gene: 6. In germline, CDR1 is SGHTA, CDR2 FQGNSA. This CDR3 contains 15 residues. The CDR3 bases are TGTGCCAGCAGCTTAGAGGCGCGGGAGTTCTACGAGCAGTACTTC. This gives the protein CASSLEAREFYEQYF.

The CDR3 is CASSPKTSGRNEQFF. The CDR3 bases are TGTGCCAGCAGTCCCAAGACTAGCGGGAGGAATGAGCAGTTCTTC. The rearrangement links TRBV6-6 to TRBJ2-1; the match to TRBD2 covers 13 bases. There are 15 residues in the CDR3. Germline V gives CDR1 MNHNY, CDR2 SVGAGI (reference sequence). J gave up 7 bases and V 5 bases, and 5 bases lay outside the gene matches.

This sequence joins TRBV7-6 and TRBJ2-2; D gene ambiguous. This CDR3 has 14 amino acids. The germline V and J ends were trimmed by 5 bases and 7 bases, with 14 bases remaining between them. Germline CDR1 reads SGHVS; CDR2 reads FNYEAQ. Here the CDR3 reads CASSAARFSGELFF. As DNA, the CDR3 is TGTGCCAGCAGCGCCGCCCGATTTAGCGGGGAGCTGTTTTTT.

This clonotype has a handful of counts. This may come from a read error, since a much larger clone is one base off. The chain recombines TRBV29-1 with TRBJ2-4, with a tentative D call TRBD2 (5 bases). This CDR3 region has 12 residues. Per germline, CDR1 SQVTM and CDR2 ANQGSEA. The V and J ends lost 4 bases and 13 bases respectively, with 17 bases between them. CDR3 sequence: CSVGPGGNEQYF. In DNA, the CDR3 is TGCAGCGTTGGCCCCGGAGGCAATGAGCAGTACTTC.

This CDR3 reads CGGEDTEAFF. CDR3 bases: TGCGGCGGAGAGGACACTGAAGCTTTCTTT. This rearrangement joins TRBV29-1 to TRBJ1-1; D unresolved. Germline lookup yields CDR1 SQVTM and CDR2 ANQGSEA. The CDR3 is 10 residues long.

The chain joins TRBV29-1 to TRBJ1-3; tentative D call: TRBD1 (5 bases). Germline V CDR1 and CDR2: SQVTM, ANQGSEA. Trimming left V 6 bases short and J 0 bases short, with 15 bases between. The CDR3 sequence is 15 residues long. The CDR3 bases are TGCAGCGTGGTACAGGCGCCGGTCTCTGGAAACACCATATATTTT. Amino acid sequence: CSVVQAPVSGNTIYF.

In nucleotides, the CDR3 is TGTGCCAGCAGTGCAGGGGGTTGGAGCTACGAGCAGTACTTC. Translating it yields CASSAGGWSYEQYF. V usage is TRBV12-3 or TRBV12-4 and J usage is TRBJ2-7; 7 bases are a match to TRBD1. CDR3 length: 14 residues. Trimming at V came to 5 bases and at J to 3 bases, leaving 7 bases not matched to a gene.

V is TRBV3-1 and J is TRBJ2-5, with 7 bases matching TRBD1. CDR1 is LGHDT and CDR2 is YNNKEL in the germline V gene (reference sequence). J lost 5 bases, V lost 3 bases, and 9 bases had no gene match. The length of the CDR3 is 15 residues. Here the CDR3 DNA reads TGTGCCAGCAGCCAGCTTCGGACAGGAAGGGAGACCCAGTACTTC. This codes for CASSQLRTGRETQYF.

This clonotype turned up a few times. The CDR3, as DNA: TGTGCCAGCAGCTTCAGGACTAGTACCGGGGAGCTGTTTTTT. This sequence encodes CASSFRTSTGELFF. The rearrangement joins TRBV11-2 to TRBJ2-2; 7 bases agree with TRBD2. CDR3 length: 14 residues. V trimming: 3 bases; J trimming: 5 bases; junction bases outside the gene matches: 3. Germline V gene lookup returns CDR1 SGHAT and CDR2 FQNNGV.

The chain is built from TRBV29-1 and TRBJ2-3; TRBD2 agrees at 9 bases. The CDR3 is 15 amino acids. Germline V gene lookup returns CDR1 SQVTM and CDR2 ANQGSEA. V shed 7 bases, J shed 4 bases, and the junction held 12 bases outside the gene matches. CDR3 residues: CSDSPTSGRADTQYF. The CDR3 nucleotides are TGCAGCGACTCCCCCACTAGCGGGCGAGCAGATACGCAGTATTTT.

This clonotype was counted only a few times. The CDR3 region is CASNAGRDDTYNEQFF. DNA for the CDR3: TGCGCCAGCAATGCCGGGCGGGACGATACCTACAATGAGCAGTTCTTC. The chain couples TRBV5-1 to TRBJ2-1, with a tentative D call TRBD2 (6 bases). Trimming pared 6 bases from V and 2 bases from J, leaving 18 bases between. The CDR3 is made up of 16 amino acids. Per the germline V gene, CDR1 is SGHRS and CDR2 is YFSETQ.

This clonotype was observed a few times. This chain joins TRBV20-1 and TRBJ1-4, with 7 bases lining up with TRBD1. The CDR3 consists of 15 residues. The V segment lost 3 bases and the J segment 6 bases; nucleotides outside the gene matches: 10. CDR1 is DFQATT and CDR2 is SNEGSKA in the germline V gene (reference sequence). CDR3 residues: CSASFLRGLDEKLFF. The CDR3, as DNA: TGCAGTGCTAGTTTTCTGAGGGGGCTAGATGAAAAACTGTTTTTT.

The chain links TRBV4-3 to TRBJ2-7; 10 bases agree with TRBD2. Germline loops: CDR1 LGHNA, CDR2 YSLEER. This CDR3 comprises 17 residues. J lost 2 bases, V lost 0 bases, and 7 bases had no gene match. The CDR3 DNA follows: TGCGCCAGCAGCCAAGATTGGGGGACTAGCGTTCCCTACGAGCAGTACTTC. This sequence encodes CASSQDWGTSVPYEQYF.

In DNA, the CDR3 is TGTGCCAGCGGTTCGCGGAATTTACCCCTAGTGTACGAGCAGTACTTC. Encoded protein: CASGSRNLPLVYEQYF. The V call is TRBV28, the J call TRBJ2-7; D not certain. Trimming removed 8 bases at V and 4 bases at J, with 24 bases between. The CDR3 sequence is 16 residues long. Germline V gene lookup returns CDR1 MDHEN and CDR2 SYDVKM.